This T cell receptor (beta chain) was documented in a study of cytomegalovirus exposure and HLA in healthy donors. Overall study results and limits: Most CMV-associated TCR beta chains appeared HLA-restricted in a later analysis. Reports indicate that TCR beta sequences accurately predicted the HLA-A and HLA-B alleles of most subjects. According to a later analysis, donors in an Asian-associated ancestry cluster reportedly had fewer N-insertions than the roughly 660-donor mean.

In regard to this clone: The target antigen is unknown.

PCR involved 60 Vbeta and 13 Jbeta primers. Original processing notes: An analysis performed later counted roughly 80 million unique TCR beta chains (roughly 11 million of them shared). Only in-frame clones appear in the TCRdb table, and some are missing; sequencing was by immunoSEQ multiplex PCR. The D gene and trimming were derived from the DNA, and the V and J assignments and clone size from that table. The table lists roughly 72,000 clones, with approximately 4.2% in the top ten. Sequenced material: PBMCs. The clonotype originates from a man between 18 and 35 years old in good health and CMV-seropositive.

CDR3 amino acids: CASSLGRGYGYTF. CDR3 coding DNA: TGTGCCAGCAGCCTAGGAAGAGGATATGGCTACACCTTC. V gene TRBV5-6 combines with J gene TRBJ1-2, with D unclear. CDR1 and CDR2 from the germline V gene are SGHDT and YYEEEE. Between the trimmed V and J ends, which lost 4 bases and 5 bases, there was a span of 12 bases. The CDR3 is 13 amino acids.